This TCR beta chain was profiled in a study of blood T cells in healthy people across ages. General study points: Significant beta diversity loss was already apparent by age roughly 44, declining roughly linearly. Long-lived donors carried more naive CD4+ cells and greater diversity than aged donors.

PCR was performed a second time for about 7 to 12 cycles using a sample-barcoded 5' primer and a J-beta primer mix. Every cDNA was tagged by a template-switch adaptor with 12 random nucleotides. TCRdb fed the 5' RACE reads into MiXCR, producing one record per CDR3 protein. The sample lists 630,000 or so distinct CDR3 sequences; 32% were seen once. This CDR3 comprises 12 residues. Germline V gene sequence: CDR1 SGHTA, CDR2 FQGNSA. The V end lost 6 bases, the J end lost 4 bases, and 10 bases lay between the germline ends. This clonotype was recorded many times. The antigen is not known. Sequenced: blood. V gene TRBV7-2 combines with J gene TRBJ2-7; D is unresolved. This TCR derives from an elderly woman in good health. The CDR3 loop reads CASSLSGYEQYF. The CDR3 DNA reads TGTGCCAGCAGTTTATCAGGTTACGAGCAGTACTTC. Full variable domain (remainder filled in from reference TRBV7-2 and TRBJ2-7): GAGVSQSPSNKVTEKGKDVELRCDPISGHTALYWYRQSLGQGLEFLIYFQGNSAPDKSGLPSDRFSAERTGGSVSTLTIQRTQQEDSAVYLCASSLSGYEQYFGPGTRLTVT.